The 24 T cell receptor beta chains below come from one sample, sequenced in a study of blood T cell repertoires in COVID-19. TCRdb's table, derived via immunoSEQ multiplex PCR, lists solely in-frame clones and lacks some. The data show fewer than 80,000 clones, with 88% seen just once and approximately 10% held by the top ten. Material: peripheral blood. The source of these receptors is a human donor in a cohort sampled during active COVID-19.

The genes are TRBV18 and TRBJ1-2; TRBD1 matches 8 bases. Germline V gene lookup returns CDR1 KGHSH and CDR2 LQKENI. V shed 6 bases and J 6 bases; nucleotides not matched to a gene: 12. This CDR3 contains 15 residues. For the CDR3, the DNA is TGTGCCAGCTCGGTCAGACAGGGGCAAGGCGATGGCTACACCTTC. Protein: CASSVRQGQGDGYTF.

The chain joins TRBV15 to TRBJ2-5; maybe TRBD2 (6 bases). V was clipped by 5 bases and J by 4 bases, with 20 bases between them. The CDR3 has 16 amino acids. CDR1 is LNHNV and CDR2 is YYDKDF in the germline V gene (reference sequence). CDR3 region: CATSDGSYLEGETQYF. CDR3 DNA sequence: TGTGCCACCAGCGACGGGTCCTACTTGGAGGGAGAGACCCAGTACTTC.

The V and J genes are TRBV9 and TRBJ2-7; the match to TRBD1 covers 10 bases. The germline V gene has CDR1 SGDLS and CDR2 YYNGEE. This CDR3 contains 15 residues. After removal of 2 bases from V and 2 bases from J, the junction contained 4 bases not matched to a gene. The CDR3 loop reads CASSVRQGATYEQYF. The DNA for the CDR3 is TGTGCCAGCAGCGTCCGACAGGGGGCGACCTACGAGCAGTACTTC.

V usage is TRBV6-4 and J usage is TRBJ2-1; TRBD2 matches at 7 bases. Germline V gives CDR1 MRHNA, CDR2 SNTAGT. The junction had 5 bases not matched to a gene; V was cut back by 6 bases and J by 0 bases. The CDR3 is made up of 15 amino acids. The CDR3 reads CASRREPSSYNEQFF. CDR3 coding DNA: TGTGCCAGCAGGCGGGAGCCGAGCTCCTACAATGAGCAGTTCTTC.

This chain connects TRBV11-2 to TRBJ1-2; D call uncertain. Germline V gene data show CDR1 as SGHAT and CDR2 as FQNNGV. CDR3 length equals 14 residues. V lost 5 bases, J lost 4 bases, and 14 bases lay in between. CDR3 sequence (DNA): TGTGCCAGCAGCCCGTCCGGGGTTATCTATGGCTACACCTTC. This encodes CASSPSGVIYGYTF.

V gene TRBV7-8 combines with J gene TRBJ1-1, with D unclear. Germline V gene data show CDR1 as SGHVS and CDR2 as FQNEAQ. Trimming cost V 2 bases and J 3 bases, with 7 bases left between them. The CDR3 is 13 amino acids. The CDR3 reads CASSLTRDTEAFF. In nucleotides, the CDR3 is TGTGCCAGCAGCTTAACCCGGGACACTGAAGCTTTCTTT.

This clone came up once. J is TRBJ2-5 and V is TRBV19; 12 bases are a match to TRBD1. This CDR3 is 16 amino acids long. Germline V gene data show CDR1 as LNHDA and CDR2 as SQIVND (reference sequence). J gave up 5 bases and V 5 bases, and 9 bases lay outside the gene matches. The CDR3 region is CASSPPGQGAWETQYF. The CDR3 DNA reads as TGTGCCAGTAGTCCCCCGGGACAGGGGGCATGGGAGACCCAGTACTTC.

The chain joins TRBV4-1 to TRBJ1-2, with D unclear. In germline, CDR1 is MGHRA, CDR2 YSYEKL. Trimming removed 4 bases from V and 3 bases from J, with 12 bases in between. This CDR3 is 14 amino acids long. In DNA, the CDR3 is TGCGCCAGCAGCCGAGAGGAGGCTTACTATGGCTACACCTTC. Its translation is CASSREEAYYGYTF.

The rearrangement uses TRBV7-8 and TRBJ2-1, with D hard to call. This CDR3 is built from 13 residues. CDR1 and CDR2 from the germline V gene are SGHVS and FQNEAQ. V was pared by 1 base and J by 3 bases, with 4 bases between. The CDR3 bases are TGTGCCAGCAGCTTAGTAGACTACAATGAGCAGTTCTTC. This encodes CASSLVDYNEQFF. Together with reference TRBV7-8 and TRBJ2-1, the CDR3 gives the full variable domain: GAGVSQSPRYKVAKRGQDVALRCDPISGHVSLFWYQQALGQGPEFLTYFQNEAQLDKSGLPSDRFFAERPEGSVSTLKIQRTQQEDSAVYLCASSLVDYNEQFFGPGTRLTVL.

The V gene is TRBV7-2, the J gene TRBJ1-2; tentatively, D is TRBD1 (6 bases). Trimming pared 4 bases from V and 4 bases from J, leaving 10 bases between. Germline CDR1 and CDR2: SGHTA and FQGNSA. This CDR3 spans 13 amino acids. CDR3 protein: CASSSPDSYGYTF. The CDR3 DNA reads TGTGCCAGCAGCTCCCCGGACAGCTATGGCTACACCTTC. Combining the CDR3 with reference TRBV7-2 and TRBJ1-2 gives the whole variable domain GAGVSQSPSNKVTEKGKDVELRCDPISGHTALYWYRQSLGQGLEFLIYFQGNSAPDKSGLPSDRFSAERTGGSVSTLTIQRTQQEDSAVYLCASSSPDSYGYTFGSGTRLTVV.

This chain connects TRBV5-5 to TRBJ1-5; no reliable D call. Per germline, CDR1 SGHKS and CDR2 YYEKEE (reference sequence). V lost 5 bases, J lost 0 bases, and 6 bases lay in between. The CDR3 contains 13 residues. The CDR3 DNA sequence: TGTGCCAGCAGTTCAGTTAGCAATCAGCCCCAGCATTTT. It is translated as CASSSVSNQPQHF.

The V and J genes are TRBV7-8 and TRBJ1-4, with a possible D match to TRBD1 (5 bases). The V gene lost 4 bases and the J gene lost 5 bases, with 11 bases spanning the gap. Germline V CDR1 and CDR2: SGHVS, FQNEAQ. The CDR3 length is 14 residues. CDR3 nucleotide sequence: TGTGCCAGCAGCTCGGGACTGCCGAATGAAAAACTGTTTTTT. Translation gives CASSSGLPNEKLFF.

The rearrangement joins TRBV18 to TRBJ1-4, with TRBD1 identical over 7 bases. The J segment lost 4 bases and the V segment lost 5 bases, leaving 7 bases of the junction unmatched. Germline assignment: CDR1 KGHSH and CDR2 LQKENI. CDR3 length: 15 residues. The DNA of the CDR3 is TGTGCCAGCTCATCCTCAGGGGGAATTAATGAAAAACTGTTTTTT. Its protein product is CASSSSGGINEKLFF.

The rearrangement joins TRBV24-1 to TRBJ1-1; D is unclear. The germline gives CDR1 KGHDR, CDR2 SFDVKD. The CDR3 covers 12 residues. V was shortened by 0 bases and J by 9 bases, with 7 bases between the two germline ends. The CDR3 here is CATSDLSGQAFF. The CDR3 DNA is TGTGCCACCAGTGATTTGTCTGGGCAAGCTTTCTTT.

There are a few counts of this clone. The chain uses TRBV6-1 and TRBJ2-5; TRBD1 agrees at 7 bases. J was trimmed by 1 base and V by 1 base; bases with no gene match: 9. The germline V gene has CDR1 MNHNS and CDR2 SASEGT. The CDR3 contains 17 residues. The CDR3 DNA reads TGTGCCAGCAGTGAAGAGATAAAGGGACAGATCCAAGAGACCCAGTACTTC. Protein product: CASSEEIKGQIQETQYF.

V usage is TRBV6-1 and J usage is TRBJ1-5; tentative D call: TRBD1 (5 bases). CDR1 is MNHNS, CDR2 SASEGT, per germline. V shed 2 bases and J shed 2 bases, with 10 bases lying between them. The CDR3 extends over 15 amino acids. CDR3 amino acids: CASSERGRRNQPQHF. In nucleotides, the CDR3 is TGTGCCAGCAGTGAAAGGGGAAGGCGCAATCAGCCCCAGCATTTT.

The chain employs TRBV6-5 and TRBJ2-5; TRBD1 aligns across 7 bases. Trimming removed 5 bases from V and 2 bases from J; junction bases left unmatched: 2. The CDR3 loop spans 13 amino acids. From germline, CDR1 is MNHEY and CDR2 SVGAGI. The CDR3 coding sequence is TGTGCCAGCAGTACGGGACAGCAAGAGACCCAGTACTTC. Translated: CASSTGQQETQYF.

This clone has more than one count but fewer than ten. The rearrangement joins TRBV7-9 to TRBJ2-1, with TRBD2 identical over 9 bases. CDR3 length: 15 amino acids. V was clipped by 5 bases and J by 6 bases; unmatched bases: 8. Per germline, CDR1 SEHNR and CDR2 FQNEAQ (reference sequence). CDR3 amino acids: CASSPRSGLANEQFF. The CDR3 nucleotides are TGTGCCAGCAGCCCCCGATCGGGACTAGCCAATGAGCAGTTCTTC.

The V call is TRBV19, the J call TRBJ1-5; D unresolved. The germline CDR1 and CDR2 sequences are LNHDA and SQIVND (reference sequence). This CDR3 is 15 amino acids long. The V and J ends lost 6 bases and 3 bases respectively, with 15 bases between them. The CDR3, as DNA: TGTGCCAGTAGCGATGACCGGGGTTCCAATCAGCCCCAGCATTTT. Residues: CASSDDRGSNQPQHF.

The genes are TRBV11-1 and TRBJ1-1; D may be TRBD1 (5 bases). The CDR3 loop spans 13 amino acids. V lost 1 base, J lost 8 bases, and 11 bases lay in between. The germline V gene encodes CDR1 SGHAT and CDR2 FQDESV (reference sequence). The CDR3 DNA is TGTGCCAGCAGCTTAGAGGGGCGAACAGAAGCTTTCTTT. Protein product: CASSLEGRTEAFF.

The chain uses TRBV3-1 (or the pseudogene TRBV3-2) and TRBJ1-4; D possibly corresponds to TRBD1 (5 bases). This CDR3 spans 16 amino acids. Germline lookup yields CDR1 LGHDT and CDR2 YNNKEL (reference sequence). Deletions cut 2 bases from V and 3 bases from J, with 13 bases between. CDR3 in DNA: TGTGCCAGCAGCCAACCCAGAACAGGACCTAATGAAAAACTGTTTTTT. This gives the protein CASSQPRTGPNEKLFF.

V usage is TRBV7-2 and J usage is TRBJ2-1; possible D gene TRBD2, 5 bases. The germline V and J ends were trimmed by 1 base and 6 bases, with 13 bases remaining between them. Germline assignment: CDR1 SGHTA and CDR2 FQGNSA. The CDR3 spans 15 residues. The CDR3 protein is CASSLVGGFSNEQFF. DNA of the CDR3: TGTGCCAGCAGCTTAGTGGGCGGGTTCAGCAATGAGCAGTTCTTC.

This clone was counted once. J is TRBJ1-5 and V is TRBV7-8, with 8 bases aligning to TRBD1. The V and J ends lost 0 bases and 0 bases, in that order; junction bases with no gene match: 7. Germline V lookup: CDR1 SGHVS, CDR2 FQNEAQ. The CDR3 is made up of 18 amino acids. CDR3: CASSLARVTGVSNQPQHF. As DNA, the CDR3 is TGTGCCAGCAGCTTAGCGCGGGTGACAGGGGTTAGCAATCAGCCCCAGCATTTT.

The chain joins TRBV29-1 to TRBJ1-5, with TRBD1 matching 10 bases. With 6 bases clipped from V and 2 bases from J, the junction kept 4 bases outside the gene matches. The CDR3 is 14 amino acids. Looked up from germline, CDR1 is SQVTM and CDR2 is ANQGSEA. CDR3 nucleotide sequence: TGCAGCGTATCGACAGGGGGCGGCAATCAGCCCCAGCATTTT. Protein: CSVSTGGGNQPQHF.